Following are 19 T cell receptor beta chains from one sample sequenced in a study of CD8 T cells in Susac syndrome (dated by TCRdb to about 2019). The library was obtained by the immunoSEQ multiplex PCR assay. RNA was extracted with the RNeasy kit and about 0.5 to 1 ug was reverse transcribed using random hexamers. TCRdb took the public reads, trimmed them with fastp at Q25, ran MiXCR for clone calling and kept in-frame beta chains. Identical CDR3 protein sequences are pooled into one entry, listed with their most common genes and DNA. The table for this sample lists hundreds of thousands of distinct CDR3 sequences; around nine tenths of them were counted only once. Less than 0.15% of the sample rests with the top ten. Sequenced: CD8+ T cells from PBMCs. The source is a human donor with multiple sclerosis.

This clonotype was detected a few times. The rearrangement uses TRBV29-1 and TRBJ2-7; D may be TRBD2 (5 bases). CDR3 size: 11 residues. The V gene's germline CDR1 is SQVTM and CDR2 ANQGSEA. The V end was cut by 5 bases, the J end by 9 bases, with 14 bases between. CDR3 sequence reads: CSVWSGQWQYF. The DNA for the CDR3 is TGCAGCGTTTGGAGCGGCCAATGGCAGTACTTC.

This clonotype has only one observation. The chain uses TRBV6-5 and TRBJ2-7; TRBD1 matches 9 bases. CDR1 is MNHEY and CDR2 is SVGAGI in the germline V gene. The CDR3 is 15 residues long. V lost 5 bases to trimming and J lost 4 bases; unmatched junction nucleotides: 9. CDR3 protein: CASSVTGGRAYEQYF. As DNA, the CDR3 is TGTGCCAGCAGTGTCACAGGGGGCCGGGCATACGAGCAGTACTTC.

The CDR3 region has the DNA TGTGCCAGCAGCTTAGGGCCCAGTTTGGATGAGCAGTTCTTC. It codes for CASSLGPSLDEQFF. The chain is built from TRBV13 and TRBJ2-1; D not resolved. V lost 0 bases to trimming and J lost 8 bases, with 11 bases between them. Germline CDR1 is PRHDT and CDR2 is FYEKMQ (reference sequence). This CDR3 contains 14 residues.

J is TRBJ1-1 and V is TRBV5-1, with 7 nucleotides matching TRBD1. With 4 bases clipped from V and 4 bases from J, the junction kept 4 bases outside the gene matches. CDR1 is SGHRS, CDR2 YFSETQ, per germline. This CDR3 has 13 residues. Here the CDR3 reads CASSAGTATEAFF. The CDR3 region has the DNA TGCGCCAGCAGCGCAGGGACAGCCACTGAAGCTTTCTTT.

The gene calls are TRBV6-2 or TRBV6-3 and TRBJ2-7, with 9 bases fitting TRBD2. The CDR3 sequence is 14 residues long. J was trimmed by 4 bases and V by 2 bases; bases with no gene match: 3. Germline CDR1 MNHEY, CDR2 SVGEGT. The CDR3 sequence: CASSYIAGVYEQYF. The CDR3 DNA reads as TGTGCCAGCAGTTACATAGCGGGAGTTTACGAGCAGTACTTC.

The chain links TRBV7-2 to TRBJ2-7; TRBD1 might be the D (6 bases). Trimming pared 1 base from V and 4 bases from J, leaving 14 bases between. The CDR3 runs to 15 residues. From germline, CDR1 is SGHTA and CDR2 FQGNSA. The CDR3 bases are TGTGCCAGCAGCTTAGGAGGCCAGGGGCCTTACGAGCAGTACTTC. Protein: CASSLGGQGPYEQYF.

The V call is TRBV29-1, the J call TRBJ2-3, with D unresolved. Per the germline V gene, CDR1 is SQVTM and CDR2 is ANQGSEA. Trimming took off 0 bases at V and 4 bases at J, with 5 bases between the two ends. This CDR3 has 12 residues. In DNA form, the CDR3 reads TGCAGCGTTGAAGATGGGGCAGATACGCAGTATTTT. Its translation is CSVEDGADTQYF.

CDR3 loop: CASQGGNYGYTF. The CDR3 region has the DNA TGTGCCAGCCAGGGCGGTAACTATGGCTACACCTTC. The rearrangement links TRBV9 to TRBJ1-2; TRBD1 is a possible D gene (5 bases). V lost 7 bases and J 1 base, leaving 8 bases between the germline ends. The CDR3 totals 12 residues. Germline CDR1 reads SGDLS; CDR2 reads YYNGEE.

The chain uses TRBV5-1 and TRBJ1-1, with 8 bases aligning to TRBD1. This CDR3 is 16 amino acids long. Germline loops: CDR1 SGHRS, CDR2 YFSETQ. Trimming at V came to 4 bases and at J to 3 bases, leaving 11 bases not matched to a gene. Written as DNA, the CDR3 is TGCGCCAGCAGCCCAACAGGGGGGCGATTGGACACTGAAGCTTTCTTT. Encoded protein: CASSPTGGRLDTEAFF.

The chain is built from TRBV7-9 and TRBJ2-7, with TRBD1 as a possible D gene (6 bases). This CDR3 spans 16 amino acids. CDR1 SEHNR and CDR2 FQNEAQ come from the germline V gene (reference sequence). V lost 5 bases and J lost 6, with 23 bases in between. The CDR3 reads CASSPPVWQGSGEQYF. The CDR3 bases are TGTGCCAGCAGCCCTCCTGTGTGGCAGGGGTCTGGCGAGCAGTACTTC.

V and J are TRBV30 and TRBJ2-7, with D possibly being TRBD1 (5 bases). Between the trimmed V and J ends, which lost 2 bases and 3 bases, there was a span of 8 bases. The CDR3 has 12 amino acids. Germline V CDR1 and CDR2: GTSNPN, SVGIG (reference sequence). In DNA form, the CDR3 reads TGTGCCTGGAGTCCTGGACACTACGAGCAGTACTTC. Translating it yields CAWSPGHYEQYF.

CDR3 sequence (DNA): TGTGCCAGCAGTTACTCCGGGCGTACTGAAGCTTTCTTT. Translated, it gives CASSYSGRTEAFF. The chain carries TRBV6-5 and TRBJ1-1; no firm D call. V was cut by 0 bases and J by 5 bases, with 7 bases left in between. Germline V CDR1 and CDR2: MNHEY, SVGAGI. The CDR3 sequence is 13 residues long.

The CDR3 coding sequence is TGTGCCAGCAGTTCCTCGGGGGGGAACGGGGAGCTGTTTTTT. Amino acids: CASSSSGGNGELFF. V gene TRBV12-3 or TRBV12-4 combines with J gene TRBJ2-2; 8 bases match TRBD2. V shed 4 bases and J 7 bases; nucleotides not matched to a gene: 5. This CDR3 is built from 14 residues.

The rearrangement joins TRBV7-9 to TRBJ1-3; D perhaps matches TRBD1 (5 bases). This CDR3 comprises 12 residues. Trimming stripped 1 base from V and 8 bases from J, with 6 bases between. Germline loops: CDR1 SEHNR, CDR2 FQNEAQ (reference sequence). CDR3 coding DNA: TGTGCCAGCAGCTTAGAGGGGCACACCATATATTTT. Amino acids: CASSLEGHTIYF.

This clonotype was seen once. This chain connects TRBV15 to TRBJ2-2; TRBD2 might be the D (6 bases). Germline CDR1 LNHNV, CDR2 YYDKDF (reference sequence). The CDR3 loop spans 15 amino acids. With 0 bases removed from V and 6 bases from J, the gap between germline ends came to 11 bases. CDR3 amino acids: CATSRDAGGAGELFF. DNA of the CDR3: TGTGCCACCAGCAGAGATGCAGGAGGGGCCGGGGAGCTGTTTTTT.

This chain links TRBV2 with TRBJ2-2; the D gene is possibly TRBD2 (5 bases). V shed 1 base and J shed 0 bases, with 9 bases lying between them. The CDR3 extends over 16 amino acids. Per germline, CDR1 SNHLY and CDR2 FYNNEI. As DNA, the CDR3 is TGTGCCAGCAGTGAAGAACCCGGGGCGAACACCGGGGAGCTGTTTTTT. This sequence encodes CASSEEPGANTGELFF.

The chain is built from TRBV12-3 or TRBV12-4 and TRBJ1-1; D ambiguous. There are 17 residues in the CDR3. Trimming cost V 4 bases and J 11 bases, with 29 bases left between them. This chain's CDR3 is CASSSRTRGALGPAAFF. The CDR3 DNA reads TGTGCCAGCAGTTCTCGTACACGGGGAGCTTTAGGGCCCGCCGCTTTCTTT.

The rearrangement uses TRBV18 and TRBJ2-1; D uncertain. The V and J ends lost 4 bases and 4 bases respectively, with 11 bases between them. The germline V gene encodes CDR1 KGHSH and CDR2 LQKENI. This CDR3 is built from 14 residues. The CDR3 DNA follows: TGTGCCAGCTCACGACCCGACGGGTACAATGAGCAGTTCTTC. Its protein product is CASSRPDGYNEQFF.

This clonotype was seen a few times. The chain is built from TRBV11-1 and TRBJ2-7; 7 bases are a match to TRBD2. The CDR3 runs 14 residues. Trimming cost V 5 bases and J 4 bases; bases outside gene matches: 8. The germline gives CDR1 SGHAT, CDR2 FQDESV (reference sequence). The CDR3 nucleotides are TGTGCCAGCAGCCTTCAGGGAGGGCCTTACGAGCAGTACTTC. Its translation is CASSLQGGPYEQYF.